Shown below are 23 T cell receptor beta chains from a single sample sequenced in a study of T cells in Graves' hyperthyroidism and ophthalmopathy. RNA transcripts yielded amplified TCR beta CDR3 regions. When the TCR CDR3 underwent first-round RT-PCR, the HTBI primer set was used. TCRdb used MiXCR to reprocess the multiplex PCR reads, holding one entry per CDR3 protein. The table records 200,000 to 250,000 distinct CDR3 sequences, approximately 16% of them present only once. The specimen was blood. Receptor source: a woman aged 45-60 years with Graves' hyperthyroidism.

This clonotype appeared many times. V gene TRBV19 combines with J gene TRBJ2-7, with 8 bases aligning to TRBD2. The CDR3 length is 15 residues. Germline V gene data show CDR1 as LNHDA and CDR2 as SQIVND (reference sequence). Trimming removed 7 bases from V and 4 bases from J; junction bases left unmatched: 12. The CDR3 reads CASNQEAGAGYEQYF. Here the CDR3 DNA reads TGTGCCAGTAACCAAGAAGCGGGAGCGGGTTACGAGCAGTACTTC.

This chain joins TRBV30 and TRBJ2-7, with TRBD2 identical over 7 bases. The germline CDR1 and CDR2 sequences are GTSNPN and SVGIG (reference sequence). CDR3 length: 14 residues. With 0 bases clipped from V and 3 bases from J, the junction kept 5 bases outside the gene matches. CDR3 coding DNA: TGTGCCTGGAGTGTTGGTAGCGGGCACTACGAGCAGTACTTC. It encodes CAWSVGSGHYEQYF.

This clonotype was seen more than once but under ten times. The rearrangement uses TRBV24-1 and TRBJ2-3, with 11 positions matching TRBD1. The germline V gene encodes CDR1 KGHDR and CDR2 SFDVKD. The CDR3 consists of 17 residues. V trimming: 4 bases; J trimming: 5 bases; junction bases outside the gene matches: 10. CDR3 residues: CATSDIEGDRGLDTQYF. For the CDR3, the DNA is TGTGCCACCAGTGACATCGAAGGGGACAGGGGGTTAGATACGCAGTATTTT.

This clonotype has a count of ten or more. The chain links TRBV5-5 to TRBJ2-1; 11 bases line up with TRBD2. The CDR3 runs to 17 residues. In germline, CDR1 is SGHKS, CDR2 YYEKEE (reference sequence). The ends lost 3 bases at V and 1 base at J; junction bases unmatched: 6. CDR3 sequence: CASSSVLAGASYNEQFF. The CDR3 DNA reads as TGTGCCAGCAGCTCGGTACTAGCGGGAGCATCCTACAATGAGCAGTTCTTC.

This clonotype was observed at least ten times. The rearrangement uses TRBV29-1 and TRBJ1-2; no firm D call. Germline V gene data show CDR1 as SQVTM and CDR2 as ANQGSEA. The CDR3 is made up of 13 amino acids. The V gene lost 6 bases and the J gene lost 8 bases, with 19 bases spanning the gap. The CDR3 DNA is TGCAGCGTCTACAGCCCTCCCTTGGGAGGCTACACCTTC. As protein: CSVYSPPLGGYTF.

This clonotype was counted many times. The CDR3 spells CASSYGGSNNEQFF. The CDR3 nucleotides read TGTGCCAGCAGCTACGGCGGGAGTAACAATGAGCAGTTCTTC. The chain has TRBV11-2 and TRBJ2-1, with 7 bases matching TRBD2. V lost 4 bases to trimming and J lost 5 bases; unmatched junction nucleotides: 5. CDR1 and CDR2 (germline): SGHAT, FQNNGV. This CDR3 is 14 amino acids long.

A few counts support this clonotype. This chain links TRBV10-3 with TRBJ1-2; tentative D call: TRBD1 (6 bases). The CDR3 runs 17 residues. Germline CDR1 is ENHRY and CDR2 is SYGVKD. V lost 6 bases and J lost 2, with 22 bases in between. In nucleotides, the CDR3 is TGTGCCATCAGGAAGAAACAGGACAGCCAAACGAACTATGGCTACACCTTC. This gives the protein CAIRKKQDSQTNYGYTF.

The table lists this clonotype with a few counts. The rearrangement joins TRBV20-1 to TRBJ1-1; tentatively, D is TRBD1 (5 bases). V gave up 3 bases and J gave up 1 base, with 9 bases separating them. The CDR3 has 13 residues. Germline values: CDR1 DFQATT, CDR2 SNEGSKA (reference sequence). The chain's CDR3 is CSASWTSNTEAFF. The DNA for the CDR3 is TGCAGTGCTAGTTGGACATCGAACACTGAAGCTTTCTTT.

This clonotype has ten or more counts. The gene calls are TRBV29-1 and TRBJ2-1; TRBD2 agrees at 8 bases. The CDR3 loop spans 12 amino acids. The germline V gene has CDR1 SQVTM and CDR2 ANQGSEA. Written as DNA, the CDR3 is TGCACCGGGACTAGCTCCTACAATGAGCAGTTCTTC. Its translation: CTGTSSYNEQFF.

This clonotype was observed at least ten times. This chain uses TRBV11-1 with TRBJ1-1; the match to TRBD1 covers 8 bases. Germline CDR1 reads SGHAT; CDR2 reads FQDESV (reference sequence). The V and J ends lost 5 bases and 4 bases, in that order; junction bases with no gene match: 6. This CDR3 region has 14 residues. CDR3 DNA sequence: TGTGCCAGCAGCGGCAGGGGGCTTGTCACTGAAGCTTTCTTT. This codes for CASSGRGLVTEAFF.

Only a few counts were recorded for this clonotype. The CDR3 DNA is TGCGCCAGCAGCCCCCGGGACGGCGGAGGGGAGACCCAGTACTTC. This encodes CASSPRDGGGETQYF. This rearrangement joins TRBV5-1 to TRBJ2-5; maybe TRBD2 (6 bases). V lost 4 bases, J lost 5 bases, and 18 bases lay in between. The V gene's germline CDR1 is SGHRS and CDR2 YFSETQ. This CDR3 spans 15 amino acids.

There are many counts of this clonotype. This chain uses TRBV6-1 with TRBJ2-7; 10 nucleotides line up with TRBD2. Germline CDR1 MNHNS, CDR2 SASEGT. Trimming at V came to 5 bases and at J to 0 bases, leaving 1 base not matched to a gene. CDR3 length: 14 residues. CDR3: CASSRTSGSYEQYF. For the CDR3, the DNA is TGTGCCAGCAGTAGGACTAGCGGCTCCTACGAGCAGTACTTC.

This clonotype was counted ten times or more. The rearrangement uses TRBV29-1 and TRBJ2-1; 15 bases align to TRBD2. J gave up 6 bases and V 7 bases, and 4 bases lay outside the gene matches. The CDR3 is 14 residues long. The germline CDR1 and CDR2 sequences are SQVTM and ANQGSEA. CDR3: CSGGTSGRFNEQFF. In DNA form, the CDR3 reads TGCAGCGGTGGGACTAGCGGGAGGTTCAATGAGCAGTTCTTC.

The rearrangement joins TRBV6-1 to TRBJ2-7; 8 bases align to TRBD2. This CDR3 is built from 15 residues. V lost 7 bases and J lost 5; bases outside the gene matches: 13. Germline CDR1 and CDR2: MNHNS and SASEGT. The CDR3 is CASTSPGTRGNEQYF. The CDR3 nucleotides are TGTGCCAGCACTTCCCCCGGGACTAGAGGGAACGAGCAGTACTTC.

This clonotype was seen only a few times. The chain couples TRBV20-1 to TRBJ2-2; TRBD1 aligns across 7 bases. V shed 5 bases, J shed 2 bases, and the junction held 2 bases outside the gene matches. Germline CDR1 is DFQATT and CDR2 is SNEGSKA (reference sequence). This CDR3 has 13 residues. The CDR3 region is CSARQGNTGELFF. DNA of the CDR3: TGCAGTGCTCGACAGGGAAACACCGGGGAGCTGTTTTTT.

This clonotype has a count of ten or more. This chain connects TRBV15 to TRBJ2-3; a weak D match, TRBD2 (5 bases). The CDR3 runs to 17 residues. Germline values: CDR1 LNHNV, CDR2 YYDKDF (reference sequence). Trimming stripped 0 bases from V and 7 bases from J, with 20 bases between. For the CDR3, the DNA is TGTGCCACCAGCAGAGAGCTAGGAGCGGTTCTAGGAAATACGCAGTATTTT. Protein sequence: CATSRELGAVLGNTQYF.

The table lists this clonotype with many counts. J is TRBJ2-1 and V is TRBV11-3; weak D call: TRBD2 (6 bases). The CDR3 loop spans 13 amino acids. In germline, CDR1 is SGHNT, CDR2 YENEEA. V was cut by 4 bases and J by 8 bases, with 12 bases left in between. DNA for the CDR3: TGTGCCAGCAGCTCGAGACTAGTAGATGAGCAGTTCTTC. It translates to CASSSRLVDEQFF.

This clonotype was observed a handful of times. The chain has TRBV2 and TRBJ2-2; 10 bases map to TRBD2. With V trimmed by 6 bases and J by 1 base, 2 bases remained unmatched. CDR3 length: 15 residues. Germline V gene sequence: CDR1 SNHLY, CDR2 FYNNEI. The CDR3 reads CASSRTSGNTGELFF. In DNA, the CDR3 is TGTGCCAGCAGCCGGACTAGCGGGAACACCGGGGAGCTGTTTTTT.

This clonotype was recorded at least ten times. This chain links TRBV12-3 or TRBV12-4 with TRBJ1-3; D possibly corresponds to TRBD1 (5 bases). V gave up 6 bases and J gave up 2 bases, with 14 bases separating them. The CDR3 totals 15 residues. CDR3 sequence (DNA): TGTGCCAGCAGCCGCGGGGGAACTACTGGAAACACCATATATTTT. Encoded protein: CASSRGGTTGNTIYF.

This clonotype was counted only a few times. This chain joins TRBV3-1 and TRBJ2-1; 7 nucleotides agree with TRBD2. There are 16 residues in the CDR3. CDR1 and CDR2 (germline): LGHDT, YNNKEL (reference sequence). J was trimmed by 6 bases and V by 4 bases; bases with no gene match: 12. CDR3 in DNA: TGTGCCAGCAGCCTAAGAGCGGGACTACGGGGCAATGAGCAGTTCTTC. It yields the protein CASSLRAGLRGNEQFF.

This clonotype showed up just a few times. The chain is built from TRBV28 and TRBJ1-1; D ambiguous. V lost 7 bases to trimming and J lost 3 bases, with 9 bases between them. Per germline, CDR1 MDHEN and CDR2 SYDVKM. This CDR3 contains 12 residues. As DNA, the CDR3 is TGTGCCAGCAATCGGGGTTACACTGAAGCTTTCTTT. It specifies CASNRGYTEAFF.

DNA for the CDR3: TGTGCCAGCAGTTACTCGATTAGACGGGGCTCATACACCGGGGAGCTGTTTTTT. Amino acid sequence: CASSYSIRRGSYTGELFF. V usage is TRBV6-6 and J usage is TRBJ2-2; either TRBD1 or TRBD2 may supply D (5 bases each). Trimming stripped 0 bases from V and 3 bases from J, with 17 bases between. From germline, CDR1 is MNHNY and CDR2 SVGAGI (reference sequence). CDR3 length equals 18 residues.

At least ten counts were recorded for this clonotype. This chain links TRBV7-3 with TRBJ2-5, with D possibly being TRBD1 (6 bases). V lost 5 bases and J lost 5, with 15 bases in between. The CDR3 has 14 amino acids. Germline values: CDR1 SGHTA, CDR2 FQGTGA. DNA for the CDR3: TGTGCCAGCAGCCTGAATGGGGGCTGGGAGACCCAGTACTTC. Encoded protein: CASSLNGGWETQYF.